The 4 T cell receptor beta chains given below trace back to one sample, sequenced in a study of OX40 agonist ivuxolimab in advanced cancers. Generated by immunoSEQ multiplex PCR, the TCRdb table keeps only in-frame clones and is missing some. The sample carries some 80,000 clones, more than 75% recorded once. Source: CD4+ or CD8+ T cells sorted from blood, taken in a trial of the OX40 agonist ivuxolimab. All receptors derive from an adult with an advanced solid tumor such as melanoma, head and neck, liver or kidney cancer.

The CDR3 nucleotides read TGCGCCAGCAGCCCCCGGGAGCGAGGCCACTATGGCTACACCTTC. This codes for CASSPRERGHYGYTF. The gene calls are TRBV5-1 and TRBJ1-2; D remains unclear. V was pared by 4 bases and J by 3 bases, with 16 bases between. The CDR3 consists of 15 residues. CDR1 and CDR2 from the germline V gene are SGHRS and YFSETQ.

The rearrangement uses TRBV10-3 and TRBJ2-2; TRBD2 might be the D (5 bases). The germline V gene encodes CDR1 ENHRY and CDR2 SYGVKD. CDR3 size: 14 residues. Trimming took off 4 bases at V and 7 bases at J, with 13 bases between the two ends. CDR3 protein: CAISAGNRGGELFF. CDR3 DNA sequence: TGTGCCATCAGTGCCGGGAATCGGGGCGGGGAGCTGTTTTTT.

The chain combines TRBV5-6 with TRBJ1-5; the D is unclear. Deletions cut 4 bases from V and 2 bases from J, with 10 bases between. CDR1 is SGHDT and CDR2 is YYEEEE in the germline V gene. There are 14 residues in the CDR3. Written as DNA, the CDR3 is TGTGCCAGCAGCATTGGGTTGGGCAATCAGCCCCAGCATTTT. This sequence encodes CASSIGLGNQPQHF.

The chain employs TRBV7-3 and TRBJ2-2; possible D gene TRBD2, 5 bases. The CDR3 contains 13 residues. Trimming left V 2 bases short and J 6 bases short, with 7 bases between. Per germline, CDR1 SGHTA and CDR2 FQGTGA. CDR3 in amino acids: CASSLAGAGELFF. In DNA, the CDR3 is TGTGCCAGCAGCTTAGCCGGGGCCGGGGAGCTGTTTTTT.